This TCR beta chain is drawn from a study of neurological immune-mediated disorders (dated by TCRdb to between 2018 and 2020). Looking at the study overall: Of the roughly 34 multiple sclerosis patients, around 30 had relapsing-remitting MS and 3 had secondary progressive MS. Peripheral blood TCR-beta repertoires from HTLV-I-associated myelopathy (HAM/TSP) patients, multiple sclerosis patients and healthy controls were compared by UMI-based sequencing. Alongside PBMC samples, the set of about 100 TCR-beta libraries contained longitudinal samples, technical triplicates, and paired CD4+ and CD8+ T-cell subsets that had been sorted. The cohort included approximately 70 subjects: some 14 with HAM/TSP, roughly 35 with multiple sclerosis, and some 20 healthy controls.

On the study overall, not on this receptor specifically: TCR clonal expansion was highest in HAM/TSP patients and lowest in MS patients, with MS patients falling below even healthy controls. Expanded clones from different subjects shared no identical CDR3 amino acid sequences, which suggests that TCR-beta repertoires were private in all groups. No clinical or MRI features were associated with the MS cluster, and the authors said that larger cohorts are needed. In a phylogenetic analysis, the repertoires of 18 out of 34 MS patients fell into a single cluster of related CDR3 sequences, pointing to a possible signature at the repertoire level.

This clonotype was seen ten or more times. The antigen this receptor binds is unknown. No base quality values were provided; no much bigger clone lies one nucleotide off. For unsorted PBMC libraries, 2 million PBMCs were used after storage in RNAlater at -80 degrees C until RNA extraction. Multiple sclerosis patients were enrolled in a US clinical protocol evaluating disease progression by magnetic resonance imaging. Peripheral blood was subjected to Ficoll-Hypaque density gradient centrifugation to isolate PBMCs, which were then cryopreserved in liquid nitrogen. To synthesize cDNA, template-switch 5'RACE was performed with a primer carrying a 10-nucleotide random unique molecular identifier so that each TCR transcript was tagged. Over 170 million TCR-beta sequences, covering 15-18 subjects, were produced in each sequencing run. Total RNA was extracted with the RNeasy kit. Using the KAPA Real-time Library Amplification kit, TCR-beta VDJ regions were amplified with primers for the TCR constant region and the 5'RACE anchor. A first PCR added sample indexes and Illumina adaptors, and a second PCR then raised library yield. After purification with Ampure beads, the TCR product of roughly 650 bp was size-selected on a 2% E-gel SizeSelection system. Before pooling, libraries had their quality checked on a Bioanalyzer, their concentration measured with Qubit, and their quantity determined with the Kapa Library Quantification kit. Libraries were sequenced paired-end 2 x 150 bp on an Illumina HiSeq 2500. To increase sequence diversity, roughly 23-30% phiX was spiked into each library pool. Per the source publication's procedure: Quality-filtered reads were processed with the UMI-based MiGEC pipeline, and over 75% of raw TCR sequences were removed by the MiGEC pipeline during error correction. VDJ genes were aligned to IMGT germline references, and clonotypes were defined by unique CDR3 amino acid sequence plus V-J genes. VDJtools evaluated clonal expansion, Shannon diversity and CDR3 relatedness (CalcPairwiseDistances, ClusterSamples); CLCbio workbench built phylogenetic trees. Using coefficient-of-variation modelling across technical triplicates, the study counted a clone as expanded if it had at least 8 unique UMIs. Starting from the raw public reads, TCRdb applied fastp trimming at Q25, assembled clones with MiXCR and retained in-frame beta chains. Duplicate CDR3 protein sequences are folded into a single record with the most common DNA and genes. TCRdb, not the original authors, processed these V and J calls. Present in this sample are about 120,000 distinct CDR3 sequences, about 3.2% of which were seen just once. Together, the top ten hold 1.3% of the sample.

Reading from cysteine to phenylalanine, the CDR3 counts 11 amino acids. Only the CDR3 DNA stays, 33 bases, in frame from base 1. V lost 3 bases and J lost 10 bases; the stretch between them is 7 bases long. The TCR was taken from a woman between 25 and 40 years old with multiple sclerosis. Sample: PBMCs. Recombination joined TRBV12-3 or TRBV12-4 with TRBJ2-1, and possibly TRBD1, on 5 matching bases. The CDR3 has the sequence CASSFKGEQFF. The DNA is as follows: TGTGCCAGCAGTTTTAAGGGGGAGCAGTTCTTC.